The clone carrying this TCR beta chain was observed a handful of times. TCRdb re-derived calls from the 5' RACE reads in MiXCR, one entry per CDR3 protein. The profile covers some 730,000 distinct CDR3 sequences, with 18% appearing a single time and around 13% taken by the ten largest. This entry comes from a study of identical twins. Germline V gene sequence: CDR1 SGHAT, CDR2 FQNNGV. V lost 8 bases, J lost 1 base, and 9 bases lay in between. The CDR3 sequence is 12 residues long. This sample was also put to use in a study of T cells expressing NK-cell markers.

V usage is TRBV11-2 and J usage is TRBJ2-7, with D unclear. The sequenced material came from PBMCs. The receptor's source is a young woman in good health. CDR3 in DNA: TGTGCCAGCTCCTGGCGGTCCTACGAGCAGTACTTC. It codes for CASSWRSYEQYF.